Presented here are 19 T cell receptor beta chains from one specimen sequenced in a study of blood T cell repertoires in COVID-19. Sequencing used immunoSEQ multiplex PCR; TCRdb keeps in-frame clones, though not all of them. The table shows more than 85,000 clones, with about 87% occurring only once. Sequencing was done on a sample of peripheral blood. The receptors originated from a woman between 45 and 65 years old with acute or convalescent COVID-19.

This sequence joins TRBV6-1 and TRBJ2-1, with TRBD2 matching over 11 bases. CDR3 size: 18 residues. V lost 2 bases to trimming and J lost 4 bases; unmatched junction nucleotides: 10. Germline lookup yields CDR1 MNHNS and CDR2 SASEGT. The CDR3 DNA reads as TGTGCCAGCAGTGAACCCAATGTCGGGACTAGCGGATACAATGAGCAGTTCTTC. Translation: CASSEPNVGTSGYNEQFF.

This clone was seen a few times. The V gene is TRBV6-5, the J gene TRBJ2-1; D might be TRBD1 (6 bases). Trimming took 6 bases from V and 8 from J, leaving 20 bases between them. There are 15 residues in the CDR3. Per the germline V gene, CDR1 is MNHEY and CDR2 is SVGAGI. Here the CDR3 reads CASREATGEVDEQFF. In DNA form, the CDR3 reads TGTGCCAGCAGGGAGGCGACAGGAGAGGTTGATGAGCAGTTCTTC.

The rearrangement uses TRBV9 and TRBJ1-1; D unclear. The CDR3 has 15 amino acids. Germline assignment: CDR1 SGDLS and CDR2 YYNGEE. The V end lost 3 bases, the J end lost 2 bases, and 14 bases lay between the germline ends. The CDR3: CASSALWRANTEAFF. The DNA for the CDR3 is TGTGCCAGCAGCGCCCTTTGGAGGGCTAACACTGAAGCTTTCTTT.

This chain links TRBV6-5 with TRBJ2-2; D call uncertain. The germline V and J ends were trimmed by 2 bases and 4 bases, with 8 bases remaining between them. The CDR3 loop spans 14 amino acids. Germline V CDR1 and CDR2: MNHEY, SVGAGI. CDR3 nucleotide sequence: TGTGCCAGCAGTTACGGGCGATTCACCGGGGAGCTGTTTTTT. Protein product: CASSYGRFTGELFF.

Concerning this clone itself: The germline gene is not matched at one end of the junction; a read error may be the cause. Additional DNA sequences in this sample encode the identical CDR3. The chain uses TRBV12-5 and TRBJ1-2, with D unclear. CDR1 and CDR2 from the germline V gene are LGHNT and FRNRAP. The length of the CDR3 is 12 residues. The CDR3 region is CASGSSGGGYTF. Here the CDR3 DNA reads TGTGCTAGCGGTTCGTCCGGCGGTGGCTACACCTTC.

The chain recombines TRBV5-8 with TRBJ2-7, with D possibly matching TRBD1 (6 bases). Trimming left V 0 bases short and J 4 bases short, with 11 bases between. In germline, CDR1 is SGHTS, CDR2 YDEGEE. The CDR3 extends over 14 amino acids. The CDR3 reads CASSLVQGGYEQYF. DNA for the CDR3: TGTGCCAGCAGCTTGGTACAGGGCGGATACGAGCAGTACTTC.

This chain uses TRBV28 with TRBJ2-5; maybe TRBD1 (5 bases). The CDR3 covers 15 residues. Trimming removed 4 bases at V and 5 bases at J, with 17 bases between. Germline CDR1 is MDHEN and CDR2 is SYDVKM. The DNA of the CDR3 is TGTGCCAGCAGTTCCCCCCACAGGACCCGGGAGACCCAGTACTTC. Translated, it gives CASSSPHRTRETQYF.

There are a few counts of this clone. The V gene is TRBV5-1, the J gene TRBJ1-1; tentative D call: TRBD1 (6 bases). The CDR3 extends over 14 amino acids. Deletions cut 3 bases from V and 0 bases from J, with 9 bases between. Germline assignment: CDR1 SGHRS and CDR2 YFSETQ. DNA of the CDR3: TGCGCCAGCAGCTCCGGACAGCTGAACACTGAAGCTTTCTTT. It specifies CASSSGQLNTEAFF.

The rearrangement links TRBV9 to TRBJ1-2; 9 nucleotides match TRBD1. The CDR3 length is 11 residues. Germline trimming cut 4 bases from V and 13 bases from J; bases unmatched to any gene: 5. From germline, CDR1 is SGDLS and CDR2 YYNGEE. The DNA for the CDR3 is TGTGCCAGCAGCACCCGGGACAGGGCCACCTTC. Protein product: CASSTRDRATF.

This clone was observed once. The CDR3 loop is CASSSTGTGNQPQHF. The CDR3, as DNA: TGTGCCAGTAGTTCCACCGGGACAGGGAATCAGCCCCAGCATTTT. The gene calls are TRBV19 and TRBJ1-5; 9 positions agree with TRBD1. CDR1 is LNHDA, CDR2 SQIVND, per germline (reference sequence). V lost 5 bases and J lost 4; bases outside the gene matches: 6. CDR3 length: 15 amino acids.

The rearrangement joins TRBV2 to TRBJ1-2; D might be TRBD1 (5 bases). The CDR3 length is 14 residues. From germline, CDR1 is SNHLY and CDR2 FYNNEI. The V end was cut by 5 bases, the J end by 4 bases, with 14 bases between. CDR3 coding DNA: TGTGCCAGCAGTACGTTGGGGGGTTTCTATGGCTACACCTTC. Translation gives CASSTLGGFYGYTF.

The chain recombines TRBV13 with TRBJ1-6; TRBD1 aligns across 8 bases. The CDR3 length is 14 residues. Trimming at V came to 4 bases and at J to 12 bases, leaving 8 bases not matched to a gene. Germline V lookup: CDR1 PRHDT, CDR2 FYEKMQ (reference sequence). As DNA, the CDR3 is TGTGCCAGCAGCTCCCCCCGGACAGGGCAACCCCTCCACTTT. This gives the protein CASSSPRTGQPLHF.

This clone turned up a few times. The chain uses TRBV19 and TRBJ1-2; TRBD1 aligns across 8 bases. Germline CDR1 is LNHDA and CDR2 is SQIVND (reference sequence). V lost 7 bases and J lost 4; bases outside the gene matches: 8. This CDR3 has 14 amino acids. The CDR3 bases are TGTGCCAGTACCCTGACAGGGGATACCTATGGCTACACCTTC. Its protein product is CASTLTGDTYGYTF.

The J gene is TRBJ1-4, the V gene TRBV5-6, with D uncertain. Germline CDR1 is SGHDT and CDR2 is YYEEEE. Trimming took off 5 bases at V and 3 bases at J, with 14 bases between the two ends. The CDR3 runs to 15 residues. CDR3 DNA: TGTGCCAGCAGGAGTGGGAGGTGGGCTAATGAAAAACTGTTTTTT. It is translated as CASRSGRWANEKLFF.

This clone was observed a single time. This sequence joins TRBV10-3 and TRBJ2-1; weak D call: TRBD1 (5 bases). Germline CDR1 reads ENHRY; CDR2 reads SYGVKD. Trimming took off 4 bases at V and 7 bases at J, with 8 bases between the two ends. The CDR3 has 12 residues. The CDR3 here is CAISGSGNEQFF. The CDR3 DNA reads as TGTGCCATCAGTGGATCAGGGAATGAGCAGTTCTTC.

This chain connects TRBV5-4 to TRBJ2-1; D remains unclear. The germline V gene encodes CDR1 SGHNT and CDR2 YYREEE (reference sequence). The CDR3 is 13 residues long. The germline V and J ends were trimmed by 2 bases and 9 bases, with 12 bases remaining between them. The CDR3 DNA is TGTGCCAGCAGCTTTTCCGCGTCTAGTGAGCAGTTCTTC. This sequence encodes CASSFSASSEQFF.

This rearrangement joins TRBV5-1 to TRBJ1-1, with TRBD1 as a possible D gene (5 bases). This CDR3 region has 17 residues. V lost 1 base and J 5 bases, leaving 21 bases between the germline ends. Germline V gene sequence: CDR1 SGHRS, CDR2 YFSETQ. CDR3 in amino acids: CASSLRRGSVRGTEAFF. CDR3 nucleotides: TGCGCCAGCAGCTTGAGGCGGGGGTCAGTAAGGGGAACTGAAGCTTTCTTT.

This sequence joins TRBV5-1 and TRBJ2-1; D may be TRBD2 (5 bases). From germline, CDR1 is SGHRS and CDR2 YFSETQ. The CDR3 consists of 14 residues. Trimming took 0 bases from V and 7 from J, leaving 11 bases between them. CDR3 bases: TGCGCCAGCAGCTTGGAGGGCAGCGGAAATGAGCAGTTCTTC. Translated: CASSLEGSGNEQFF.

DNA for the CDR3: TGTGCCAGCAGCTCGGGGGTCACAGATACGCAGTATTTT. Translated, it gives CASSSGVTDTQYF. The gene calls are TRBV5-5 and TRBJ2-3; a weak D match, TRBD2 (6 bases). The CDR3 consists of 13 residues. Trimming pared 3 bases from V and 2 bases from J, leaving 7 bases between. Germline assignment: CDR1 SGHKS and CDR2 YYEKEE (reference sequence).